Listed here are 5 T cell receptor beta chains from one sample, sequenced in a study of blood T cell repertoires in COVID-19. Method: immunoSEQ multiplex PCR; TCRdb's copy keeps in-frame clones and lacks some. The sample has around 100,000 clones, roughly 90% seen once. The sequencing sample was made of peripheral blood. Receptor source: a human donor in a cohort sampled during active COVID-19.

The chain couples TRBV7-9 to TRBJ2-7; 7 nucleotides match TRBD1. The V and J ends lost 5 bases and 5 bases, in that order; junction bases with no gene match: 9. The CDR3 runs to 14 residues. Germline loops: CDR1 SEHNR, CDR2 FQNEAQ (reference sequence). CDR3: CASSRDSVRDEQYF. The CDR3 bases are TGTGCCAGCAGCCGGGACAGCGTTCGGGACGAGCAGTACTTC.

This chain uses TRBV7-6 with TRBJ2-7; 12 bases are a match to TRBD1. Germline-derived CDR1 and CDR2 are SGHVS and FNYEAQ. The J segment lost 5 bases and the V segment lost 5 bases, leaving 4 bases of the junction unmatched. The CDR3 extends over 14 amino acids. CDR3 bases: TGTGCCAGCAGCCTGGGACAGGGGGCAAACGAGCAGTACTTC. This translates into CASSLGQGANEQYF.

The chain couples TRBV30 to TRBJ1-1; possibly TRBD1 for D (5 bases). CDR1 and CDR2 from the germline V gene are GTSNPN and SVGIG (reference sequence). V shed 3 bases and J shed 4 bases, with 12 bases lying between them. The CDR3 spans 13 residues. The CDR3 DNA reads TGTGCCTGGAGGGGGGGAGGCGGCACTGAAGCTTTCTTT. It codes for CAWRGGGGTEAFF.

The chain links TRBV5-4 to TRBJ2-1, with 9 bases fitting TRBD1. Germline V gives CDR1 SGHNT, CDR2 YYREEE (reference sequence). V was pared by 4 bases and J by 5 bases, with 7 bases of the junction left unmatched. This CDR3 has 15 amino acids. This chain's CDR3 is CASSKRDRVHNEQFF. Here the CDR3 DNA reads TGTGCCAGCAGCAAAAGGGACAGGGTTCACAATGAGCAGTTCTTC.

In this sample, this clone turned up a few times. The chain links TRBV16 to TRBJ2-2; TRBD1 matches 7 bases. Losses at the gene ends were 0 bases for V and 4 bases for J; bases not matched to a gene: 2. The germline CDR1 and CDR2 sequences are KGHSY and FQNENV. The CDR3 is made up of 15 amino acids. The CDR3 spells CASSQSNRGTGELFF. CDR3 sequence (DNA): TGTGCCAGCAGCCAATCGAACAGGGGCACCGGGGAGCTGTTTTTT.